This TCR beta chain is from a study of cytomegalovirus exposure and HLA in healthy donors. This CDR3 spans 14 amino acids. Between the trimmed V and J ends, which lost 2 bases and 12 bases, there was a span of 18 bases. Germline CDR1 and CDR2: SGHRS and YFSETQ. Findings of the study overall: As was reported, the classifier diagnosed cytomegalovirus status with high specificity and sensitivity. For TCR beta chains, V- and J-gene trimming was later linked to a missense DCLRE1C variant. There were approximately 150 TCR beta chains listed as cytomegalovirus-associated.

This clone was counted ten times or more. Its specificity is unknown. It was with 60 Vbeta and 13 Jbeta primers that the PCR ran. Libraries were prepared by immunoSEQ multiplex PCR; TCRdb keeps only in-frame clonotypes and omits some of them. Of about 150,000 clones listed, more than 60% are singletons. The chain joins TRBV5-1 to TRBJ2-1; TRBD1 might be the D (6 bases). Sample: PBMCs. The clonotype originates from a woman aged 60-70 years in good health and CMV-seronegative. The CDR3 DNA reads as TGCGCCAGCAGCTTACAGGGCGAGACAGACCCGCAGTTCTTC. This codes for CASSLQGETDPQFF.